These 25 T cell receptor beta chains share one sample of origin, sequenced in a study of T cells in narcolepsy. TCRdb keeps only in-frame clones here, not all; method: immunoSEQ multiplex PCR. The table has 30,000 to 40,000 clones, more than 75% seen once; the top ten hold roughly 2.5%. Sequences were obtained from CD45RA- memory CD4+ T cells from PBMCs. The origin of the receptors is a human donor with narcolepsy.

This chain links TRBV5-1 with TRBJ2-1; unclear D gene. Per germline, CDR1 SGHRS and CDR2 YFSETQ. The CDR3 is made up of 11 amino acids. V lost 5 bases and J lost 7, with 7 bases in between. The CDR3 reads CASRSENEQFF. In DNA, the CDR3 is TGCGCCAGCAGGTCGGAGAATGAGCAGTTCTTC.

CDR3 loop: CAWTLGGTPYNEQFF. The CDR3 nucleotides read TGTGCCTGGACCCTTGGCGGGACGCCCTACAATGAGCAGTTCTTC. The chain uses TRBV30 and TRBJ2-1, with D possibly TRBD2 on 6 matching bases. V lost 4 bases, J lost 2 bases, and 15 bases lay in between. The CDR3 is made up of 15 amino acids. Germline V gene sequence: CDR1 GTSNPN, CDR2 SVGIG (reference sequence).

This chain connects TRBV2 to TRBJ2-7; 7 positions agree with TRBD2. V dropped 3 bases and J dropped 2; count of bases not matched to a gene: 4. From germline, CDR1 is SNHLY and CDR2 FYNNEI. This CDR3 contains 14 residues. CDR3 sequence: CASSDPGTTYEQYF. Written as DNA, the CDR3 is TGTGCCAGCAGTGATCCCGGGACTACCTACGAGCAGTACTTC.

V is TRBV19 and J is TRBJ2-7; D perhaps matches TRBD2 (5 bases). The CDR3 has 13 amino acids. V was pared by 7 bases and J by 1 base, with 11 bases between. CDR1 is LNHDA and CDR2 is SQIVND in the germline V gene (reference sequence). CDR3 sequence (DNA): TGTGCCAGTATCGGGGAGTTTTCCTACGAGCAGTACTTC. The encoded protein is CASIGEFSYEQYF.

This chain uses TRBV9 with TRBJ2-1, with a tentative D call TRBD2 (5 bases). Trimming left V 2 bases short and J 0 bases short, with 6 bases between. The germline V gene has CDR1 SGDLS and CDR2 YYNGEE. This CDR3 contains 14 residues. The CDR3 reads CASSVTSSYNEQFF. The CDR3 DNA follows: TGTGCCAGCAGCGTTACTAGCTCCTACAATGAGCAGTTCTTC.

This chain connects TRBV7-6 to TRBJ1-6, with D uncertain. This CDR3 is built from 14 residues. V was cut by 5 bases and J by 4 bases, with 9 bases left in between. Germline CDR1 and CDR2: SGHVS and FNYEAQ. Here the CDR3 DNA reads TGTGCCAGCAGCCCTGGGGTATATAATTCACCCCTCCACTTT. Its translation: CASSPGVYNSPLHF.

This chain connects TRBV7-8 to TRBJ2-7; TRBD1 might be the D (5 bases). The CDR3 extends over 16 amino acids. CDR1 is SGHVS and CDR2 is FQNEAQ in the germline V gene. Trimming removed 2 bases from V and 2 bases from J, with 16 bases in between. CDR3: CASSLNWGEPTYEQYF. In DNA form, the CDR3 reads TGTGCCAGCAGCTTAAATTGGGGCGAACCCACCTACGAGCAGTACTTC.

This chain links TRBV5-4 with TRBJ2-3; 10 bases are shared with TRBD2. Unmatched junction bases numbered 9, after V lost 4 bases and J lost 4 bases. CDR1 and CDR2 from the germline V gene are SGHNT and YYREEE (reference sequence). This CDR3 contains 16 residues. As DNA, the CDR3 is TGTGCCAGCAGCGGAGAGCGGGGGGGCCGGCCAGATACGCAGTATTTT. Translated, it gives CASSGERGGRPDTQYF.

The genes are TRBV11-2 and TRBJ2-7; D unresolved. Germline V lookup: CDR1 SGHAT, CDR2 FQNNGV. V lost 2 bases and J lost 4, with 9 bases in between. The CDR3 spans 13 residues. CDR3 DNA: TGTGCCAGCAGCTTACCCTTCCTTTACGAGCAGTACTTC. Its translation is CASSLPFLYEQYF.

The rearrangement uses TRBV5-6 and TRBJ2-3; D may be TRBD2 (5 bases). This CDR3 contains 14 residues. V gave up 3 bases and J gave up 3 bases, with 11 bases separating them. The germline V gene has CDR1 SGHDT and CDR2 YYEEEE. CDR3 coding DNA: TGTGCCAGCAGCTCTGGGGAGAGAACAGATACGCAGTATTTT. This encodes CASSSGERTDTQYF.

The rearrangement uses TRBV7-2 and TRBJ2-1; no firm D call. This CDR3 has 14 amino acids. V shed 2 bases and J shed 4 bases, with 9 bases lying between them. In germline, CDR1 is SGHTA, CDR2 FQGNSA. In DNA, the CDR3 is TGTGCCAGCAGCTTAAGGTCGGAATACAATGAGCAGTTCTTC. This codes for CASSLRSEYNEQFF.

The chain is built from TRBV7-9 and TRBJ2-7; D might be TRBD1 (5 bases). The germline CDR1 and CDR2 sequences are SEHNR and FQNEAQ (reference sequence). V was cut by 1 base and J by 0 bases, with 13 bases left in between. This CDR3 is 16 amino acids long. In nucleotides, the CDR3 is TGTGCCAGCAGCTTAGGGGTGGGGCGGTCCTCCTACGAGCAGTACTTC. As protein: CASSLGVGRSSYEQYF.

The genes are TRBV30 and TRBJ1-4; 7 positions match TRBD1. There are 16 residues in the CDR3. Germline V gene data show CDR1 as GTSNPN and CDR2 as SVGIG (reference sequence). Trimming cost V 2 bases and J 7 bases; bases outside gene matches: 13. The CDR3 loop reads CAWSHRQGPGGEKLFF. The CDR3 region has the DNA TGTGCCTGGAGTCACCGACAGGGCCCGGGTGGTGAAAAACTGTTTTTT.

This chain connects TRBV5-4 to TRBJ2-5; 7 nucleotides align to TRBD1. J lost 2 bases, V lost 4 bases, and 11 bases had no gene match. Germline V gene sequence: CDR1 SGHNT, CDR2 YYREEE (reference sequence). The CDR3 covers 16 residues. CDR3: CASSQPLNRGQETQYF. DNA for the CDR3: TGTGCCAGCAGCCAACCTTTGAACAGGGGACAAGAGACCCAGTACTTC.

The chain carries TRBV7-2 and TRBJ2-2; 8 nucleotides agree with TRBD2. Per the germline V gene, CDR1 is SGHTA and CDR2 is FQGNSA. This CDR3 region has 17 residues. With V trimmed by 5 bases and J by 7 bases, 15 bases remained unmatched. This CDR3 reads CASSLPGGGLVFGELFF. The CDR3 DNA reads TGTGCCAGCAGCCTACCCGGGGGGGGTTTGGTCTTCGGGGAGCTGTTTTTT.

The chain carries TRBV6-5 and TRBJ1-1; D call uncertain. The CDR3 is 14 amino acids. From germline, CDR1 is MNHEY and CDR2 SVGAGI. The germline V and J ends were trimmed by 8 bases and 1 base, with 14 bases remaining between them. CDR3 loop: CASRLYESNTEAFF. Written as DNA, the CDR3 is TGTGCCAGCCGCCTTTATGAATCGAACACTGAAGCTTTCTTT.

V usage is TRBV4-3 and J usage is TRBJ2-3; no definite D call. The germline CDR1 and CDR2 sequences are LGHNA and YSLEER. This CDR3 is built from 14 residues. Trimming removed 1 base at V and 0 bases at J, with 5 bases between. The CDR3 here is CASSQVGSTDTQYF. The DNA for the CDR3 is TGCGCCAGCAGCCAAGTCGGGAGCACAGATACGCAGTATTTT.

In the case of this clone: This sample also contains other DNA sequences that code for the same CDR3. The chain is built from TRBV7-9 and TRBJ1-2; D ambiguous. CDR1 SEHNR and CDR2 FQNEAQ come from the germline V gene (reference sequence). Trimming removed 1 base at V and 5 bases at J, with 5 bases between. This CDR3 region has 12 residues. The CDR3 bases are TGTGCCAGCAGCTTAGAAGGATATGGCTACACCTTC. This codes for CASSLEGYGYTF.

The DNA of the CDR3 is TGTGCCAGCAGCCGACCAGGCGGCTTCACCACCTACGAGCAGTACTTC. Translated: CASSRPGGFTTYEQYF. J is TRBJ2-7 and V is TRBV11-2; no clear D gene. With 5 bases removed from V and 2 bases from J, the gap between germline ends came to 19 bases. There are 16 residues in the CDR3. Germline CDR1 and CDR2: SGHAT and FQNNGV.

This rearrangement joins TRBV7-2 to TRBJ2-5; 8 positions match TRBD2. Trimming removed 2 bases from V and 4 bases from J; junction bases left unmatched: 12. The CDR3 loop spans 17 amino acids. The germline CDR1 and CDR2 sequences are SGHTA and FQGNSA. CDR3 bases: TGTGCCAGCAGCTTACGAGGGAGCGGGAGTTCAGGAGAGACCCAGTACTTC. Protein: CASSLRGSGSSGETQYF.

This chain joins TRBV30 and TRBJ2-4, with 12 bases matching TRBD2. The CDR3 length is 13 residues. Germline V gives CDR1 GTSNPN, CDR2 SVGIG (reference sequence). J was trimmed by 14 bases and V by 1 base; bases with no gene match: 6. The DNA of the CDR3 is TGTGCCTGGAGTGCGAGTGGACTAGCGGGAAAGTACTTC. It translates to CAWSASGLAGKYF.

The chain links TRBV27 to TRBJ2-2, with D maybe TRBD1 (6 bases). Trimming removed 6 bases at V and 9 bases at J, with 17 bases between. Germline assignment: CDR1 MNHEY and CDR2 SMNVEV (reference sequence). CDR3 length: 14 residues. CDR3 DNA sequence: TGTGCCAGCAGCAATGACAACAGGGTGCGGGAGCTGTTTTTT. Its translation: CASSNDNRVRELFF.

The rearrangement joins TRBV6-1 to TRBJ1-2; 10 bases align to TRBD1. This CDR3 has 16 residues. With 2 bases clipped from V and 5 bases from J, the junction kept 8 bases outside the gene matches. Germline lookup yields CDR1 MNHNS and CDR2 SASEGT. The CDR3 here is CASSESTGGALYGYTF. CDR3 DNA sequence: TGTGCCAGCAGTGAATCGACAGGGGGCGCCTTGTATGGCTACACCTTC.

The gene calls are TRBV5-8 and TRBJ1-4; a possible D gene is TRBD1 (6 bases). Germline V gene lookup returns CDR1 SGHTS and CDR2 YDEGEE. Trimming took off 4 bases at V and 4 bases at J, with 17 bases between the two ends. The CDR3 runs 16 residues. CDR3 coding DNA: TGTGCCAGCAGCCAAACCTTCGGGACAAGTAATGAAAAACTGTTTTTT. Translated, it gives CASSQTFGTSNEKLFF.

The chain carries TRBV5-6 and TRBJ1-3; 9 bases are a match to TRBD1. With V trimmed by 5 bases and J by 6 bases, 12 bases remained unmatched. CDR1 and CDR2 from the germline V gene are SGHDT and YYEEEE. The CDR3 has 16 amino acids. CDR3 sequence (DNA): TGTGCCAGCAGTTCGACCGGGACAGGGCTTCCAAACACCATATATTTT. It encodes CASSSTGTGLPNTIYF.